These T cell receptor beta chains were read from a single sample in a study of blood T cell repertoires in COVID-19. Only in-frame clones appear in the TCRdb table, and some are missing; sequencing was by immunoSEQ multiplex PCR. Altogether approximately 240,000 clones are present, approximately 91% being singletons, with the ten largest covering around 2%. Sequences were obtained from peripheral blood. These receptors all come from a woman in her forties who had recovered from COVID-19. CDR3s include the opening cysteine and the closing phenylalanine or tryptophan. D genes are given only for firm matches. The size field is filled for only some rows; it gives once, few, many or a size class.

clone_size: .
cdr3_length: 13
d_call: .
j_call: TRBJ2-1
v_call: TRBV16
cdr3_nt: TGTGCCAGCAGCCGAGGCCCCTTCAATGAGCAGTTCTTC
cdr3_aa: CASSRGPFNEQFF

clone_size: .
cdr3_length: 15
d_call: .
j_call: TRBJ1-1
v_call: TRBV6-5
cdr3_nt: TGTGCCAGCAGTTACTCAAAGACAGTTAACACTGAAGCTTTCTTT
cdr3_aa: CASSYSKTVNTEAFF

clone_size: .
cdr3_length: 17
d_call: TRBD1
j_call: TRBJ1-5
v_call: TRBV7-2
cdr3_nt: TGTGCCAGCAGCTTAGTGGGGACAGGGTTTAGCAATCAGCCCCAGCATTTT
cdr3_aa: CASSLVGTGFSNQPQHF

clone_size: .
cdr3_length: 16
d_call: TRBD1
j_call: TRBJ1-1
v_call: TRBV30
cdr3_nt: TGTGCCTGGATTCCGACCCTGACAGGGGGGAACACTGAAGCTTTCTTT
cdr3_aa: CAWIPTLTGGNTEAFF

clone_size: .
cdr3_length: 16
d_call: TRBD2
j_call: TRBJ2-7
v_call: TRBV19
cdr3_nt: TGTGCCAGTAGTATAATTGGGACTAGCGGGACGTACGAGCAGTACTTC
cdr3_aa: CASSIIGTSGTYEQYF

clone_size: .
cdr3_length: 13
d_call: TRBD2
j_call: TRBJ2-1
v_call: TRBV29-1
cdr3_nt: TGCAGCGTTGTCGCCGGGACTAGCGGGGGGTTTGTCTTC
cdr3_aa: CSVVAGTSGGFVF

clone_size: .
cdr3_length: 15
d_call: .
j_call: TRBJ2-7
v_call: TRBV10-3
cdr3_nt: TGTGCCACCAGCCCTCCTTCCGCGGTAACCTACGAGCAGTACTTC
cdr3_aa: CATSPPSAVTYEQYF

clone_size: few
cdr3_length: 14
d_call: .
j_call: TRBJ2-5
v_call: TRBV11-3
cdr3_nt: TGTGCCAGCAGCTTAGAGGCGGAGCAAGAGACCCAGTACTTC
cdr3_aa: CASSLEAEQETQYF

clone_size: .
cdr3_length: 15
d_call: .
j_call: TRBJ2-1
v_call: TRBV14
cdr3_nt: TGTGCCAGCAGCCCGCGTTATATAATACAGGATGAGCAGTTCTTC
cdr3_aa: CASSPRYIIQDEQFF

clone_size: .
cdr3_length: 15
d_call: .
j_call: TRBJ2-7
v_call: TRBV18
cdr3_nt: TGTGCCAGCTCACCACCGAGAACAGGAACCAACGAGCAGTACTTC
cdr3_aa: CASSPPRTGTNEQYF

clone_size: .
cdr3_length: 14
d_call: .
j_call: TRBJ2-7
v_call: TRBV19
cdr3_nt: TGTGCCAGTAGTATGTGGCAGGGGTCCTACGAGCAGTACTTC
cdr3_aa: CASSMWQGSYEQYF

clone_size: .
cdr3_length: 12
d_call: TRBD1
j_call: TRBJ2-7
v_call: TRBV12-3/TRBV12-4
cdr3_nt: TGTGCCAGCCGCGACAGGGCCTACGAGCAGTACTTC
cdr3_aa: CASRDRAYEQYF

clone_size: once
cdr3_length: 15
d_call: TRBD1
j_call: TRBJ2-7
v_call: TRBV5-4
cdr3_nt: TGTGCCAGCAGCTTGTCGCCGGACAGGGGTAACGAGCAGTACTTC
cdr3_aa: CASSLSPDRGNEQYF

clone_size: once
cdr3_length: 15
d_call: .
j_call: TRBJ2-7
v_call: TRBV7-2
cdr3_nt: TGTGCCAGCAGCTTAGCTTCGGGGGGCGAATACGAGCAGTACTTC
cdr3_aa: CASSLASGGEYEQYF

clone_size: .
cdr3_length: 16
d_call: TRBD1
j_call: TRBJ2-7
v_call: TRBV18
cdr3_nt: TGTGCCAGCTCACCCAATACCCTACAGGGGTTCGGCGAGCAGTACTTC
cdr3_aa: CASSPNTLQGFGEQYF

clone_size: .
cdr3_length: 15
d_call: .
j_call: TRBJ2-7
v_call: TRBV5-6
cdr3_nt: TGTGCCAGCAGCTTCACCACTGGTCTACTATACGAGCAGTACTTC
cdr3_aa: CASSFTTGLLYEQYF

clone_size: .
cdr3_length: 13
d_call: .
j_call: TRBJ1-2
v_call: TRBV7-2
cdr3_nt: TGTGCCAGCAGCTTAGGGCCAGTCTATGGCTACACCTTC
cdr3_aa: CASSLGPVYGYTF

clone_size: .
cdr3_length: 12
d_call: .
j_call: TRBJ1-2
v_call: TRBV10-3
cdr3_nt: TGTGCCATCACGGACAGCCGCTATGGCTACACCTTC
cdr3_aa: CAITDSRYGYTF

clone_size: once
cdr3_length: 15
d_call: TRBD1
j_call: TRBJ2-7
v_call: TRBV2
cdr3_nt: TGTGCCAGCAGGATTTCGGGACAGGGGTCCTACGAGCAGTACTTC
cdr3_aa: CASRISGQGSYEQYF

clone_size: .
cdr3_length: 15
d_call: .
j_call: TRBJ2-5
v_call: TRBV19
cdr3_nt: TGTGCCAGTAGTATAGTCACAGGGACCCGCGAGACCCAGTACTTC
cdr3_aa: CASSIVTGTRETQYF

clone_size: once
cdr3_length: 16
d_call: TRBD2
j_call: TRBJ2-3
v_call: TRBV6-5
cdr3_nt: TGTGCCAGCAGTTACTATAGCGGGAGCGGAGCAGATACGCAGTATTTT
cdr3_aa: CASSYYSGSGADTQYF

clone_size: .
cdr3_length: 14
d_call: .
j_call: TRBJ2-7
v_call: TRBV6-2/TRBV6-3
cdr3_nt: TGTGCCAGCAGTTACGCCGGGAAGACCTACGAGCAGTACTTC
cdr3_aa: CASSYAGKTYEQYF

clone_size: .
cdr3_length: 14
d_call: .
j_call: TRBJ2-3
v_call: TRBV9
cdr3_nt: TGTGCCAGCAGCGTCGGACTCCCCACAGATACGCAGTATTTT
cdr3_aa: CASSVGLPTDTQYF

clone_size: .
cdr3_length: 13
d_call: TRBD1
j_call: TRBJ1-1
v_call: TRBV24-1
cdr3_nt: TGTGCCACTAGGCGACAGGGGAACACTGAAGCTTTCTTT
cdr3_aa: CATRRQGNTEAFF

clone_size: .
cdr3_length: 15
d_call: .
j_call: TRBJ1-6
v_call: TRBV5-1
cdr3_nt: TGCGCCAGCAGCTTGGGCCCAGGGTTAAATTCACCCCTCCACTTT
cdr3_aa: CASSLGPGLNSPLHF

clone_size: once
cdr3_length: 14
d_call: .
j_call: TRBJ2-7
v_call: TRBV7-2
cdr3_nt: TGTGCCAGCAGCCAAAGGATCCAGGGGGGCGAGCAGTACTTC
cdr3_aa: CASSQRIQGGEQYF

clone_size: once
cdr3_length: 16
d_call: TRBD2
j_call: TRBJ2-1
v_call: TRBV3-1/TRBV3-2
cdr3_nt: TGTGCCAGCAGCCAAGAAGGACTAGGATTTGACAATGAGCAGTTCTTC
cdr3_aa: CASSQEGLGFDNEQFF

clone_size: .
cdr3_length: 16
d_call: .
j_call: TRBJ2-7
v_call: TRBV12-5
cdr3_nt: TGTGCTAGTGGTTCAATAGCGGATAGGAGCTCCTACGAGCAGTACTTC
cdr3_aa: CASGSIADRSSYEQYF

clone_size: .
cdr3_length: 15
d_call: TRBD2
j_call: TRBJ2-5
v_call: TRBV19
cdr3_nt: TGTGCCAGTAGGAGTCAGCGGGGGTCCCAAGAGACCCAGTACTTC
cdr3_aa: CASRSQRGSQETQYF